Following are 14 T cell receptor beta chains from one sample sequenced in a study of shared clonotypes between healthy human individuals. Produced via immunoSEQ multiplex PCR; TCRdb's table is partial and in-frame only. Of 900,000 to 1,200,000 clones in the sample, around three quarters were seen once. Sequencing was done on a sample of memory CD4+ T cells from PBMCs. As for subset: CD45RA-negative fraction. These receptors were obtained from a man between 18 and 29 years old in good health. Some clones in this sample may be carry-over from other donors' samples.

The chain joins TRBV27 to TRBJ2-7, with 8 bases aligning to TRBD1. This CDR3 has 16 amino acids. V lost 6 bases to trimming and J lost 3 bases; unmatched junction nucleotides: 13. Germline V CDR1 and CDR2: MNHEY, SMNVEV (reference sequence). CDR3 region: CASSDQPDREFYEQYF. DNA of the CDR3: TGTGCCAGCAGCGACCAACCGGACAGGGAATTCTACGAGCAGTACTTC.

The chain employs TRBV18 and TRBJ2-5; TRBD1 is a possible D gene (5 bases). Germline V gene lookup returns CDR1 KGHSH and CDR2 LQKENI. The V gene lost 0 bases and the J gene lost 3 bases, with 8 bases spanning the gap. The CDR3 spans 14 residues. The CDR3 sequence: CASSPPSREETQYF. CDR3 DNA: TGTGCCAGCTCACCACCTTCCAGGGAAGAGACCCAGTACTTC.

This clone was seen a single time. The chain joins TRBV20-1 to TRBJ1-2; D call uncertain. The CDR3 is 11 amino acids. CDR1 and CDR2 (germline): DFQATT, SNEGSKA (reference sequence). Trimming took off 0 bases at V and 7 bases at J, with 6 bases between the two ends. In nucleotides, the CDR3 is TGCAGTGCTAGAGATGGGCCTGGCTACACCTTC. Translation: CSARDGPGYTF.

This clone was seen a handful of times. The genes are TRBV5-1 and TRBJ2-7; 9 nucleotides agree with TRBD1. Losses at the gene ends were 0 bases for V and 5 bases for J; bases not matched to a gene: 12. Germline V lookup: CDR1 SGHRS, CDR2 YFSETQ. CDR3 size: 17 residues. The CDR3 nucleotides are TGCGCCAGCAGCTTGGCAATTGGGACAGGGAGTATCAACGAGCAGTACTTC. Its protein product is CASSLAIGTGSINEQYF.

The chain combines TRBV28 with TRBJ1-2; D is possibly TRBD1 (6 bases). CDR1 and CDR2 from the germline V gene are MDHEN and SYDVKM. Trimming took off 3 bases at V and 3 bases at J, with 11 bases between the two ends. The CDR3 runs 14 residues. This chain's CDR3 is CASSFWDKDYGYTF. The CDR3 bases are TGTGCCAGCAGTTTTTGGGACAAAGACTATGGCTACACCTTC.

V usage is TRBV6-5 and J usage is TRBJ1-3; D gene uncertain. V gave up 4 bases and J gave up 6 bases, with 4 bases separating them. Germline V gene lookup returns CDR1 MNHEY and CDR2 SVGAGI. The length of the CDR3 is 11 residues. The CDR3 loop reads CASSSLNTIYF. The CDR3 region has the DNA TGTGCCAGCAGTTCTCTAAACACCATATATTTT.

The CDR3 sequence: CASSVASVGLTYNEQFF. Written as DNA, the CDR3 is TGTGCCAGCAGCGTAGCTAGTGTGGGACTTACCTACAATGAGCAGTTCTTC. The chain recombines TRBV9 with TRBJ2-1; D possibly corresponds to TRBD2 (6 bases). Germline V gene lookup returns CDR1 SGDLS and CDR2 YYNGEE. Trimming cost V 0 bases and J 2 bases, with 15 bases left between them. The CDR3 covers 17 residues.

The chain combines TRBV7-9 with TRBJ2-2; 10 nucleotides line up with TRBD2. CDR3 length equals 17 residues. The junction had 13 bases not matched to a gene; V was cut back by 5 bases and J by 7 bases. Germline V gene lookup returns CDR1 SEHNR and CDR2 FQNEAQ (reference sequence). The CDR3 DNA follows: TGTGCCAGCAGCCAAATTGGGCTAGCGGGAGTGGACGGGGAGCTGTTTTTT. Its protein product is CASSQIGLAGVDGELFF.

This clone was counted a few times. The chain links TRBV29-1 to TRBJ1-2; TRBD1 matches at 8 bases. V lost 0 bases, J lost 4 bases, and 7 bases stayed unmatched. Germline V CDR1 and CDR2: SQVTM, ANQGSEA. CDR3 length: 15 amino acids. CDR3 nucleotides: TGCAGCGTTGAAGAAATCGGACAGGGAGGCTATGGCTACACCTTC. Translation: CSVEEIGQGGYGYTF.

This clone was observed once. V usage is TRBV7-8 and J usage is TRBJ2-7; 7 bases line up with TRBD2. Trimming at V came to 1 base and at J to 0 bases, leaving 6 bases not matched to a gene. Germline V CDR1 and CDR2: SGHVS, FQNEAQ. CDR3 length equals 16 residues. The CDR3 region is CASSLVSGGSSYEQYF. CDR3 DNA sequence: TGTGCCAGCAGCTTAGTCAGTGGCGGGAGCTCCTACGAGCAGTACTTC.

The gene calls are TRBV18 and TRBJ2-2; 10 bases match TRBD2. This CDR3 has 14 residues. Germline lookup yields CDR1 KGHSH and CDR2 LQKENI. The trim removed 6 bases at V and 4 bases at J, leaving 2 bases unmatched. CDR3 residues: CASSLAGVTGELFF. For the CDR3, the DNA is TGTGCCAGCTCGCTAGCGGGAGTCACCGGGGAGCTGTTTTTT.

The V gene is TRBV5-1, the J gene TRBJ1-2, with TRBD1 matching 10 bases. The CDR3 runs to 15 residues. Germline CDR1 is SGHRS and CDR2 is YFSETQ. V gave up 4 bases and J gave up 3 bases; unmatched junction bases: 6. The CDR3, as DNA: TGCGCCAGCAGCGCCTGGGACAGGGGAGACTATGGCTACACCTTC. Translation gives CASSAWDRGDYGYTF.

The gene calls are TRBV28 and TRBJ1-3; perhaps TRBD1 as D (6 bases). This CDR3 region has 19 residues. With 7 bases removed from V and 0 bases from J, the gap between germline ends came to 25 bases. Germline V lookup: CDR1 MDHEN, CDR2 SYDVKM. The CDR3 coding sequence is TGTGCCAGCACCGACTTCCCACGGATCTGGGACAACTCTGGAAACACCATATATTTT. As protein: CASTDFPRIWDNSGNTIYF. The variable domain in full, with the rest retrieved from reference TRBV28 and TRBJ1-3, is DVKVTQSSRYLVKRTGEKVFLECVQDMDHENMFWYRQDPGLGLRLIYFSYDVKMKEKGDIPEGYSVSREKKERFSLILESASTNQTSMYLCASTDFPRIWDNSGNTIYFGEGSWLTVV.

CDR3: CASSPGTASSGYTF. CDR3 in DNA: TGTGCCAGCAGTCCGGGGACCGCCTCCAGTGGCTACACCTTC. The chain couples TRBV6-6 to TRBJ1-2; tentative D call: TRBD1 (5 bases). This CDR3 is built from 14 residues. Germline lookup yields CDR1 MNHNY and CDR2 SVGAGI (reference sequence). Trimming took off 5 bases at V and 7 bases at J, with 17 bases between the two ends.